This T cell receptor beta chain comes out of a study of OX40 agonist ivuxolimab in advanced cancers. Study details: Intravenous ivuxolimab was administered to patients every 2 weeks at 0.01 to 10 mg/kg.

This CDR3 contains 15 residues. Germline V gene lookup returns CDR1 SNHLY and CDR2 FYNNEI. Trimming shortened V by 3 bases and J by 1 base, and 13 bases separated the two germline ends. Patients were ruled out by autoimmune disease history or systemic immunosuppression. Study-level results: More expanded clones were seen, on average, in CD8+ T cells than in CD4+. Patients with a partial response at 0.1-3.0 mg/kg had among the lowest clonal expansion.

A remark on this clone: Its target is unknown.

The data were produced by immunoSEQ multiplex PCR, yet TCRdb's version contains in-frame clones alone and is incomplete. The table records 85,000 to 130,000 clones, approximately 90% of them present only once. The sequencing here drew on CD4+ or CD8+ T cells sorted from blood, taken in a trial of the OX40 agonist ivuxolimab. V is TRBV2 and J is TRBJ2-7; no firm D call. The TCR sequence derives from an adult with an advanced solid tumor such as melanoma, head and neck, liver or kidney cancer. The CDR3 loop is CASSEHRTRSYEQYF. In DNA form, the CDR3 reads TGTGCCAGCAGTGAGCACCGGACCAGATCCTACGAGCAGTACTTC.